A selection of T cell receptor beta chains follows, all from one sample in a study of blood T cell repertoires in COVID-19. Generated by immunoSEQ multiplex PCR, the TCRdb table keeps only in-frame clones and is missing some. The table records hundreds of thousands of clones, roughly 87% of them present only once. Sequenced: PBMCs or T cells enriched from blood (not recorded which). The receptors derive from a woman aged 25-40 years with acute COVID-19. CDR3s include the opening cysteine and the closing phenylalanine or tryptophan. A D gene is named only where the DNA matches it firmly. The size entry is marked missing in some rows and otherwise reads once, few, many or a size class.

cdr3_nt | cdr3_aa | v_call | d_call | clone_size | j_call | cdr3_length
TGTGCCAGCACCCCGACAGGGAGATACACTGAAGCTTTCTTT | CASTPTGRYTEAFF | TRBV6-5 | TRBD1 | - | TRBJ1-1 | 14
TGTGCCAGCAGTGAGGGGGACAGGGGGCTGTACGAGCAGTACTTC | CASSEGDRGLYEQYF | TRBV2 | TRBD1 | - | TRBJ2-7 | 15
TGTGCCAGCAGCTCACAACAGGAGAAAAGCTCCTATAATTCACCCCTCCACTTT | CASSSQQEKSSYNSPLHF | TRBV5-6 | - | - | TRBJ1-6 | 18
TGTGCCAGCAAGGGAGCCCTATGGGAACCGCATTTT | CASKGALWEPHF | TRBV2 | - | - | TRBJ1-5 | 12
TGTGCCAGCAGTTTAACCCCACTAGCGGGAGGCCCCGGGGAGCTGTTTTTT | CASSLTPLAGGPGELFF | TRBV27 | TRBD2 | - | TRBJ2-2 | 17
TGTGCCAGCAGCTTATGGACTACCATCAGTGAGCAGTTCTTC | CASSLWTTISEQFF | TRBV7-2 | - | - | TRBJ2-1 | 14
TGTGCCAGCGCTACAGGGGATTCCTACGAGCAGTACTTC | CASATGDSYEQYF | TRBV28 | TRBD1 | once | TRBJ2-7 | 13
TGTGCCAGTAGCCCGGGGGGGATACCTAACTATGGCTACACCTTC | CASSPGGIPNYGYTF | TRBV19 | - | few | TRBJ1-2 | 15
TGTGCCAGCAGTTGGACAGGAAATAATTCACCCCTCCACTTT | CASSWTGNNSPLHF | TRBV28 | TRBD1 | few | TRBJ1-6 | 14
TGCAGCGTTCCGAGGAACACTGAAGCTTTCTTT | CSVPRNTEAFF | TRBV29-1 | - | - | TRBJ1-1 | 11